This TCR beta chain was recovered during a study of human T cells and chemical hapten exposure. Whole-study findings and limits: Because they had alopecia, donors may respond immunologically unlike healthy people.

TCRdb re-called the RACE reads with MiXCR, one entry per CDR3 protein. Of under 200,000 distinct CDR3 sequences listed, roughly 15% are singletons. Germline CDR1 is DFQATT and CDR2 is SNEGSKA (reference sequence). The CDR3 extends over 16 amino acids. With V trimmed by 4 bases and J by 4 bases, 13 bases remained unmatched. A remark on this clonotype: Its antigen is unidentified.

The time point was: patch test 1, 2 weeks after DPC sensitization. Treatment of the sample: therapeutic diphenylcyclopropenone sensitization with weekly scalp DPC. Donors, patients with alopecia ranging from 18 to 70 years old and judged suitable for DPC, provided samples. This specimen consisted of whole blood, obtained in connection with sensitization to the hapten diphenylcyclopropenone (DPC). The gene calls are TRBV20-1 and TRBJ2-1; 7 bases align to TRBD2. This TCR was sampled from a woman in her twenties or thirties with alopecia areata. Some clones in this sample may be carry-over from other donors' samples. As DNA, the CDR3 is TGCAGTGCTACCCTAATGGGGCTAGCGGAGTACAATGAGCAGTTCTTC. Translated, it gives CSATLMGLAEYNEQFF.